The sequence of this TCR beta chain was determined in a study of long-term antiretroviral therapy in people with HIV. The samples, holding roughly 1-11 million cryopreserved PBMC, were thawed before DNA extraction was carried out. Germline CDR1 is MNHNS and CDR2 is SASEGT. There are 13 residues in the CDR3. Deletions cut 6 bases from V and 9 bases from J, with 12 bases between. A v3.0 immunoSEQ assay was performed at survey level. Generated by immunoSEQ multiplex PCR, the TCRdb table keeps only in-frame clones and is missing some. Of approximately 20,000 clones in the sample, 70% to 90% were seen once.

The rearrangement uses TRBV6-1 and TRBJ1-6, with unresolved D. This sample comprised unsorted PBMCs, obtained roughly 4 years after starting antiretroviral therapy. The sequence was obtained from a young man with HIV. The CDR3 nucleotides are TGTGCCAGCAGGCTTGGGCGGCCTTCACCCCTCCACTTT. It specifies CASRLGRPSPLHF.